Given below is one T cell receptor beta chain in context. How the authors handled the data: For nucleated cells, counts were estimated from reference gene primer amplification. Profiling relied on immunoSEQ multiplex PCR, and the TCRdb table lists in-frame clones only, not all of them. The DNA gave D and trimming, while V, J and clone size come from that table. This sample has approximately 49,000 clones, with 68% found just once. The CDR3 is 15 residues long. Germline V gene data show CDR1 as LGHDT and CDR2 as YNNKEL (reference sequence). The V end was cut by 1 base, the J end by 7 bases, with 11 bases between. The data derive from a study of blood T cell repertoires in COVID-19. Looking at the study overall: In each case, the material was cDNA or gDNA derived from T cells, B-cell-depleted T cells, or PBMCs.

This chain uses TRBV3-1 (or the pseudogene TRBV3-2) with TRBJ1-6; no clear D gene. This TCR derives from an older woman with acute or convalescent COVID-19. The sequencing input was peripheral blood. The CDR3 sequence: CASSQAGGQNSPLHF. Written as DNA, the CDR3 is TGTGCCAGCAGCCAAGCGGGAGGGCAAAATTCACCCCTCCACTTT.